The 20 T cell receptor beta chains reported below all come from one sample, sequenced in a study of cytomegalovirus exposure and HLA in healthy donors listed by TCRdb under 2017. Libraries were built with the immunoSEQ multiplex PCR assay. The multiplex PCR relied on a mix of 60 forward primers for TCR Vbeta segments and 13 reverse primers for TCR Jbeta segments. Here the immuneACCESS table is served through TCRdb, limited to in-frame sequences with V and J called. Missing clones are a known gap in these copies; in checked studies unresolved V genes cover under half, and the rest lacks a known reason. This sample's records show approximately 80,000 clones. In total, the top ten clones hold about 3.8% of the sample. The specimen sequenced was PBMCs. The receptors stem from a man aged 18 to 29 in good health and CMV-seropositive.

CDR3 amino acids: CASSLEGQGGNEQYF. In DNA, the CDR3 is TGCGCCAGCAGCTTGGAAGGACAGGGGGGAAACGAGCAGTACTTC. The chain uses TRBV5-1 and TRBJ2-7; 10 positions agree with TRBD1. The CDR3 has 15 residues. Looked up from germline, CDR1 is SGHRS and CDR2 is YFSETQ. The ends lost 0 bases at V and 5 bases at J; junction bases unmatched: 5.

This chain uses TRBV6-1 with TRBJ1-2; D is unclear. The CDR3 is made up of 13 amino acids. The germline V and J ends were trimmed by 3 bases and 4 bases, with 9 bases remaining between them. Germline CDR1 is MNHNS and CDR2 is SASEGT. CDR3 protein: CASSDEGTYGYTF. DNA for the CDR3: TGTGCCAGCAGTGATGAGGGTACCTATGGCTACACCTTC.

The chain couples TRBV27 to TRBJ2-1, with TRBD2 identical over 7 bases. Unmatched junction bases numbered 8, after V lost 7 bases and J lost 2 bases. The CDR3 sequence is 15 residues long. Per germline, CDR1 MNHEY and CDR2 SMNVEV (reference sequence). The CDR3 protein is CASTYSGDPYNEQFF. The CDR3 DNA follows: TGTGCCAGCACCTACAGCGGGGATCCCTACAATGAGCAGTTCTTC.

The chain links TRBV7-2 to TRBJ2-6, with 7 positions matching TRBD2. J gave up 4 bases and V 3 bases, and 9 bases lay outside the gene matches. This CDR3 comprises 17 residues. Germline assignment: CDR1 SGHTA and CDR2 FQGNSA. The CDR3 loop reads CASSFKAGREGANVLTF. The CDR3 region has the DNA TGTGCCAGCAGCTTCAAAGCGGGACGGGAGGGGGCCAACGTCCTGACTTTC.

The chain carries TRBV18 and TRBJ2-3; 7 bases agree with TRBD1. This CDR3 region has 15 residues. CDR1 is KGHSH, CDR2 LQKENI, per germline. Unmatched junction bases numbered 9, after V lost 9 bases and J lost 0 bases. CDR3 in amino acids: CASFLDRTSTDTQYF. As DNA, the CDR3 is TGTGCCAGTTTCCTGGACAGGACTAGCACAGATACGCAGTATTTT.

This chain joins TRBV5-1 and TRBJ1-2, with D possibly being TRBD1 (6 bases). Between the trimmed V and J ends, which lost 2 bases and 4 bases, there was a span of 15 bases. Germline V gene sequence: CDR1 SGHRS, CDR2 YFSETQ. CDR3 length equals 15 residues. CDR3 sequence: CASSLDNGGAYGYTF. The CDR3 nucleotides read TGCGCCAGCAGCTTAGATAATGGGGGGGCCTATGGCTACACCTTC.

V is TRBV29-1 and J is TRBJ2-1; 11 bases line up with TRBD2. The CDR3 extends over 17 amino acids. Germline assignment: CDR1 SQVTM and CDR2 ANQGSEA. V was clipped by 4 bases and J by 2 bases; unmatched bases: 10. The CDR3 bases are TGCAGCGTTGTGGGTAGCGGGGGGGCCCAGACCTACAATGAGCAGTTCTTC. Its protein product is CSVVGSGGAQTYNEQFF.

The genes are TRBV5-6 and TRBJ2-7, with a weak D call TRBD2 (5 bases). The V gene lost 0 bases and the J gene lost 1 base, with 8 bases spanning the gap. CDR1 and CDR2 (germline): SGHDT, YYEEEE. This CDR3 is built from 14 residues. CDR3 residues: CASSLAADSYEQYF. As DNA, the CDR3 is TGTGCCAGCAGCTTGGCAGCGGATTCCTACGAGCAGTACTTC.

The gene calls are TRBV2 and TRBJ2-1; TRBD2 agrees at 16 bases. Germline loops: CDR1 SNHLY, CDR2 FYNNEI. This CDR3 region has 16 residues. Trimming at V came to 9 bases and at J to 7 bases, leaving 9 bases not matched to a gene. As DNA, the CDR3 is TGTGCCAGTAGGGTGGGACTAGCGGGAGGGAGGAATGAGCAGTTCTTC. Its translation is CASRVGLAGGRNEQFF.

This chain connects TRBV6-1 to TRBJ1-2; D is unresolved. The CDR3 extends over 10 amino acids. Germline CDR1 is MNHNS and CDR2 is SASEGT. Trimming cost V 8 bases and J 8 bases, with 9 bases left between them. Written as DNA, the CDR3 is TGTGCCAGCCTGGTTACAGGCTACACCTTC. Amino acid sequence: CASLVTGYTF.

The chain carries TRBV7-9 and TRBJ2-7, with 7 bases that match TRBD1. In germline, CDR1 is SEHNR, CDR2 FQNEAQ (reference sequence). The CDR3 runs 16 residues. V shed 0 bases, J shed 4 bases, and the junction held 9 bases outside the gene matches. This CDR3 reads CASSLAPRGQVYEQYF. CDR3 nucleotides: TGTGCCAGCAGCTTAGCGCCAAGGGGGCAAGTGTACGAGCAGTACTTC.

This chain links TRBV10-2 with TRBJ2-4; maybe TRBD2 (6 bases). The CDR3 loop spans 18 amino acids. In germline, CDR1 is WSHSY, CDR2 SAAADI. Trimming left V 6 bases short and J 0 bases short, with 21 bases between. CDR3 nucleotide sequence: TGCGCCAGCAGCGAGCCTACCTTAGCGGAATTAGCCAAAAACATTCAGTACTTC. Encoded protein: CASSEPTLAELAKNIQYF.

The V gene is TRBV5-1, the J gene TRBJ1-1; 11 nucleotides match TRBD1. Germline lookup yields CDR1 SGHRS and CDR2 YFSETQ. The V segment lost 4 bases and the J segment 3 bases; nucleotides outside the gene matches: 8. The CDR3 runs to 16 residues. CDR3: CASSIGTGGSDTEAFF. In DNA form, the CDR3 reads TGCGCCAGCAGCATAGGGACAGGGGGATCGGACACTGAAGCTTTCTTT.

The V call is TRBV2, the J call TRBJ1-3, with D unresolved. From germline, CDR1 is SNHLY and CDR2 FYNNEI. Trimming removed 1 base at V and 0 bases at J, with 4 bases between. CDR3 length: 14 amino acids. CDR3 sequence: CASSEVRSGNTIYF. The CDR3 DNA reads as TGTGCCAGCAGTGAAGTCCGCTCTGGAAACACCATATATTTT.

CDR3 loop: CASSGLSSYNEQFF. CDR3 nucleotides: TGTGCCAGTAGTGGGCTGAGCTCCTACAATGAGCAGTTCTTC. J is TRBJ2-1 and V is TRBV19, with D hard to call. Germline assignment: CDR1 LNHDA and CDR2 SQIVND (reference sequence). Trimming removed 5 bases from V and 0 bases from J, with 8 bases in between. CDR3 length: 14 residues.

Details on this clone: A junction end diverges from the germline sequence, so it may reflect a read error. The chain joins TRBV6-1 to TRBJ1-5, with a tentative D call TRBD1 (5 bases). The CDR3 has 13 residues. Per germline, CDR1 MNHNS and CDR2 SASEGT. The DNA for the CDR3 is TGTGCCAGCAGTGACTGGGTGGACCGCCCGGGGGATTTT. Amino acids: CASSDWVDRPGDF.

V is TRBV6-5 and J is TRBJ1-1; D may be TRBD1 (6 bases). The V gene's germline CDR1 is MNHEY and CDR2 SVGAGI. V was shortened by 4 bases and J by 4 bases, with 13 bases between the two germline ends. The CDR3 sequence is 14 residues long. The CDR3 protein is CASSSRPQGTEAFF. CDR3 DNA: TGTGCCAGCAGTTCCAGACCACAGGGCACTGAAGCTTTCTTT.

The chain carries TRBV14 and TRBJ2-2; maybe TRBD2 (5 bases). V lost 0 bases and J 1 base, leaving 27 bases between the germline ends. Germline values: CDR1 SGHDN, CDR2 FVKESK. This CDR3 spans 22 amino acids. Here the CDR3 reads CASSQESRATSGFPMNTGELFF. CDR3 DNA sequence: TGTGCCAGCAGCCAAGAATCTCGGGCTACCTCGGGATTTCCGATGAACACCGGGGAGCTGTTTTTT.

V usage is TRBV18 and J usage is TRBJ2-4; 8 bases match TRBD2. With V trimmed by 4 bases and J by 1 base, 3 bases remained unmatched. This CDR3 contains 15 residues. The V gene's germline CDR1 is KGHSH and CDR2 LQKENI. The CDR3 sequence: CASSLSGVAKNIQYF. In DNA form, the CDR3 reads TGTGCCAGCTCACTTAGCGGGGTCGCCAAAAACATTCAGTACTTC.

The rearrangement joins TRBV5-1 to TRBJ2-5; D may be TRBD2 (6 bases). This CDR3 spans 15 amino acids. Germline CDR1 reads SGHRS; CDR2 reads YFSETQ. V was cut by 0 bases and J by 3 bases, with 12 bases left in between. As DNA, the CDR3 is TGCGCCAGCAGCTTGGAAGGTTGGGGGGAAGAGACCCAGTACTTC. It translates to CASSLEGWGEETQYF.